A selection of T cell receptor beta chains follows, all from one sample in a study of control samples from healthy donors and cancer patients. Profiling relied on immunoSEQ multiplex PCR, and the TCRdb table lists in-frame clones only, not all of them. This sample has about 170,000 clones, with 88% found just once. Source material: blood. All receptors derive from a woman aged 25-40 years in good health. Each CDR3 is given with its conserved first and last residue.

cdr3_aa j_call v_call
CASSPGRSTDTQYF TRBJ2-3 TRBV11-3
CASSQDRFSGNTIYF TRBJ1-3 TRBV4-1
CASSLKPWRMNTEAFF TRBJ1-1 TRBV5-7
CASSEQGGVYEQYF TRBJ2-7 TRBV2
CASRPGQGGSNYGYTF TRBJ1-2 TRBV19
CAISELPGGPYNEQFF TRBJ2-1 TRBV10-3
CSVDTNLNYGYTF TRBJ1-2 TRBV29-1
CASSLTTSGTHEQYF TRBJ2-7 TRBV3-1/TRBV3-2
CAIRAGGLPDTQYF TRBJ2-3 TRBV10-3
CASSVGGEGYTEAFF TRBJ1-1 TRBV9
CASSLVQTSTDTQYF TRBJ2-3 TRBV7-2
CASSEGRQGTVRTEAFF TRBJ1-1 TRBV6-1
CASSEMPGNTEAFF TRBJ1-1 TRBV6-1
CASSYAPERAGYNEQFF TRBJ2-1 TRBV6-2/TRBV6-3
CASSFTNRGYTF TRBJ1-2 TRBV5-1
CASSDYYEQYF TRBJ2-7 TRBV12-3/TRBV12-4
CASSSRTGLIEQYF TRBJ2-7 TRBV13
CASTRGQGFSGANVLTF TRBJ2-6 TRBV5-1
CASSERGGVDTQYF TRBJ2-3 TRBV6-1
CASSWQGANGELFF TRBJ2-2 TRBV19
CASSYNIVGANEKLFF TRBJ1-4 TRBV7-9
CAWSPPGLIYGYTF TRBJ1-2 TRBV30
CASSLADSGIYEQYF TRBJ2-7 TRBV7-2
CASSLRGSGYEQYF TRBJ2-7 TRBV27
CASIPRDRVDNSPLHF TRBJ1-6 TRBV2
CASSRVNTEAFF TRBJ1-1 TRBV3-1/TRBV3-2
CASSLDETRAAYNEQFF TRBJ2-1 TRBV5-1